The sequence of this T cell receptor (beta chain) was determined in a study of blood T cell repertoires in COVID-19. Overall study context: Samples came from the United States, Italy and Spain, spanning acute and convalescent COVID-19. T cells, B-cell-depleted T cells, or PBMCs supplied cDNA or gDNA.

How the authors handled the data: Amplification of reference gene primers was used by the study to estimate nucleated cell counts. Assay used: immunoSEQ multiplex PCR; TCRdb lists only in-frame clones, some missing. The V and J calls and the clone size are those of that table, but D and trimming were determined from the DNA. The profile shows about 110,000 clones, 84% of them singletons. The V segment lost 1 base and the J segment 4 bases; nucleotides outside the gene matches: 19. The CDR3 consists of 20 residues. Germline CDR1 and CDR2: SGHNT and YENEEA. This TCR came from a woman between 45 and 60 years old with acute or convalescent COVID-19. This chain uses TRBV11-3 with TRBJ1-3, with 7 bases matching TRBD1. The specimen was peripheral blood. CDR3 sequence (DNA): TGTGCCAGCAGCTTAGGCCCTAGGGGGCGCATAAGGAGTTCCGGAAACACCATATATTTT. Translated, it gives CASSLGPRGRIRSSGNTIYF.